Described below is a single TCR beta chain sequence and its context. Its antigen target is currently unknown. It has no much larger one-base neighbor in the sample; base qualities were not kept. The germline V gene yields SGHDN for CDR1 and FVKESK for CDR2. Including cysteine and phenylalanine, the CDR3 has 13 amino acids. Only the CDR3 DNA is retained, 39 bases long and in frame from the first base. V loses 0 bases, J loses 10 bases, and the germline ends lie 11 bases apart. The library was produced with the immunoSEQ multiplex PCR assay. TCRdb holds this immuneACCESS table with in-frame rearrangements only. Some clones are missing; in checked studies, unresolved V genes explain under half, and the rest has no known cause. The sample includes some 64,000 clones, with 75% to 90% observed a single time. 0.89% of the sample lies in the top ten. The data originate from a study of T cell changes during pregnancy in multiple sclerosis (dated by TCRdb to about 2019). Turning to the overall study: The study looked at changes in the T cell repertoire across pregnancy in women with multiple sclerosis.

Specimen: peripheral blood, collected in the first trimester of pregnancy. The sequence derives from a female donor in good health, enrolled as a control in a pregnancy study. Rearrangement joined TRBV14 to TRBJ2-3; no D gene call is confident. The nucleotides are TGTGCCAGCAGCCAAGAGGTCCAGGCCCCGCAGTATTTT. Its amino acids are CASSQEVQAPQYF.